This is a list of T cell receptor beta chains from one sample in a study of shared clonotypes between healthy human individuals. Sequenced by immunoSEQ multiplex PCR; TCRdb stores in-frame clones only, minus some. The table has some 1.4 million clones, about 96% seen once. The specimen was naive CD4+ T cells sorted from blood. These receptors were collected from a man younger than 40 in good health. CDR3s include the opening cysteine and the closing phenylalanine or tryptophan. A D gene is named only where the DNA matches it firmly. Clone size is stated in some rows and not others, as once, few, many or a class when expanded.

TRBJ2-7,TRBV7-9,12,NA,NA,TGTGCCAGCAGCTTATCAGGTGATGAGCAGTACTTC,CASSLSGDEQYF
TRBJ2-2,TRBV9,17,NA,NA,TGTGCCAGCAGCGGGGGGAGAGGTATCACGAACACCGGGGAGCTGTTTTTT,CASSGGRGITNTGELFF
TRBJ1-5,TRBV7-9,16,once,TRBD1,TGTGCCAGCAGTCACGATCCCGGGACAGGGCATCAGCCCCAGCATTTT,CASSHDPGTGHQPQHF
TRBJ2-3,TRBV7-9,12,NA,NA,TGTGCCAGCATGTCCCTTCCAGATACGCAGTATTTT,CASMSLPDTQYF
TRBJ2-3,TRBV27,13,NA,NA,TGTGCCAGCACCGGAGCGGGTAGAGATACGCAGTATTTT,CASTGAGRDTQYF
TRBJ2-7,TRBV5-6,16,NA,NA,TGTGCCAGCAGCTTGGAGGTACGGGGGAGCTCCTACGAGCAGTACTTC,CASSLEVRGSSYEQYF
TRBJ1-2,TRBV5-1,12,NA,TRBD1,TGCGCCAGCAGCCCGGACAGGGCTGGCTACACCTTC,CASSPDRAGYTF
TRBJ2-2,TRBV2,16,NA,NA,TGTGCCAGCAGTGTGAAGGGGGCGCGGGGCACCGGGGAGCTGTTTTTT,CASSVKGARGTGELFF
TRBJ2-3,TRBV5-1,13,NA,TRBD1,TGCGCCAGCAGCTCTCAGGGGGCAGATACGCAGTATTTT,CASSSQGADTQYF
TRBJ1-1,TRBV29-1,16,NA,NA,TGCAGCGTTGACCCGTCGAAGTACGCCTTCGGCACTGAAGCTTTCTTT,CSVDPSKYAFGTEAFF
TRBJ1-2,TRBV11-1,14,NA,NA,TGTGCCAGCAGCTTAGAGTCTCAGAACTATGGCTACACCTTC,CASSLESQNYGYTF
TRBJ2-1,TRBV9,12,NA,NA,TGTGCCAGCAGCGTAGCTAACAATGAGCAGTTCTTC,CASSVANNEQFF
TRBJ2-7,TRBV5-1,16,NA,NA,TGCGCCAGCAGCCCGGCTAGCGCGGGGCGTTCCTACGAGCAGTACTTC,CASSPASAGRSYEQYF
TRBJ2-1,TRBV7-3,16,NA,NA,TGTGCCAGCAGCTTAAACCGGGTCAAGACGAACAATGAGCAGTTCTTC,CASSLNRVKTNNEQFF
TRBJ2-7,TRBV7-2,16,NA,TRBD2,TGTGCCAGCAGCTTATCACCGGGACTAGCGGGGGGGGAGCAGTACTTC,CASSLSPGLAGGEQYF
TRBJ1-4,TRBV18,14,NA,NA,TGTGCCAGCTCACCAGGGGCCACTAATGAAAAACTGTTTTTT,CASSPGATNEKLFF
TRBJ1-2,TRBV28,17,NA,TRBD1,TGTGCCAGCAGTTTCTCCCTCAACAGGGGCAAGGACTATGGCTACACCTTC,CASSFSLNRGKDYGYTF
TRBJ2-1,TRBV7-2,13,NA,TRBD1,TGTGCCAGCAGTTCACACAGGGGCAATGAGCAGTTCTTC,CASSSHRGNEQFF
TRBJ2-7,TRBV5-8,15,once,NA,TGTGCCAGCAGCACTGTAGCGTCAAGCTCCTACGAGCAGTACTTC,CASSTVASSSYEQYF
TRBJ2-7,TRBV27,16,NA,TRBD1,TGTGCCAGCAGTTTATCGACGGGACAGGGGCCCTACGAGCAGTACTTC,CASSLSTGQGPYEQYF